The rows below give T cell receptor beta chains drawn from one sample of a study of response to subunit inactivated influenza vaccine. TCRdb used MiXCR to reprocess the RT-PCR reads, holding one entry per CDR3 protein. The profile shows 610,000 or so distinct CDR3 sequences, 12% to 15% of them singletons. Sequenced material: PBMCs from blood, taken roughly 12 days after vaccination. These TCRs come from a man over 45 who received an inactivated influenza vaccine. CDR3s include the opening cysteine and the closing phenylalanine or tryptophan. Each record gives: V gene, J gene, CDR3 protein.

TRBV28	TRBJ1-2	CASSLPDGTGYGYTF
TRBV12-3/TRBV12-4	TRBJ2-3	CASRKTSGGHTQYF
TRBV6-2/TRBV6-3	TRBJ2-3	CASRYTGGASDTQYF
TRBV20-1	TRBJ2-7	CSARDLGGGEQYF
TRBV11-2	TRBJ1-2	CASSLDLQGGYGYTF
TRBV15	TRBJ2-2	CATSKGGRANTGELFF
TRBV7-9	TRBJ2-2	CASSLVPLSSGELFF
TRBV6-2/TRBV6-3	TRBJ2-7	CASYSGTDSYEQYF
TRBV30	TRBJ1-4	CAFSDRGYEKLFF
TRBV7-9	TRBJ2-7	CASSAWDRTYEQYF
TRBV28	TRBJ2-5	CASSSSGQGRETQYF
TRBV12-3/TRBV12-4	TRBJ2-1	CASSTSSGVSYNEQFF
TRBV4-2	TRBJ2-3	CASSQEAFTDTQYF
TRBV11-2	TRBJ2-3	CASSFDRVKDTQYF
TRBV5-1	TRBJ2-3	CASSLAPLAGGRDTQYF
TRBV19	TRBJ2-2	CASRGLGHLNTGELFF
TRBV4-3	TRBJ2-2	CASSQDGLRVLAGELFF